This TCR beta chain was sequenced for a study of shared clonotypes between healthy human individuals. The germline CDR1 and CDR2 sequences are SGHTA and FQGNSA. The CDR3 has 14 residues. The trim removed 3 bases at V and 5 bases at J, leaving 0 bases unmatched. Sequencing was at deep level. Assay used: immunoSEQ multiplex PCR; TCRdb lists only in-frame clones, some missing. The table lists 2 million to 2.5 million clones, more than 80% of them singletons. To note about this clone: What it binds is not known.

Points from the study as a whole: The study found approximately 5% of naive CD4 clonotypes shared across several donors.

The sequenced material came from naive CD4+ T cells from PBMCs. Subset given: CD45RA+ positively selected. This clonotype was sampled from a young man in good health. Some clones in this sample may be carry-over from other donors' samples. This chain links TRBV7-2 with TRBJ1-5; 11 bases are a match to TRBD1. CDR3 DNA: TGTGCCAGCAGCTTGGACAGGGGGCATCAGCCCCAGCATTTT. Residues: CASSLDRGHQPQHF.